This TCR beta chain originates from a study of T cell changes during pregnancy in multiple sclerosis. This table comes from immunoSEQ multiplex PCR, and its TCRdb copy is limited to in-frame clones, with some not included. This table has 65,000 to 80,000 clones, approximately 90% appearing once. This CDR3 spans 13 amino acids. Germline V gene data show CDR1 as SNHLY and CDR2 as FYNNEI. With 7 bases removed from V and 1 base from J, the gap between germline ends came to 8 bases. This TCR came from a female donor with multiple sclerosis, enrolled in a pregnancy study. The V call is TRBV2, the J call TRBJ1-5, with D unclear. Material: peripheral blood, obtained in the third trimester of pregnancy. CDR3 protein: CASTVESNQPQHF. CDR3 sequence (DNA): TGTGCCAGCACGGTAGAGAGCAATCAGCCCCAGCATTTT.